These 5 T cell receptor beta chains share one sample of origin, sequenced in a study of blood T cell repertoires in COVID-19. The method was immunoSEQ multiplex PCR; TCRdb's version includes in-frame clones alone and lacks a portion of them. The sample lists approximately 71,000 clones; 85% to 90% were seen once. The specimen sequenced was peripheral blood. These receptors came from a man between 45 and 60 years old with acute or convalescent COVID-19.

The chain joins TRBV13 to TRBJ1-5; 7 positions match TRBD1. Trimming removed 0 bases from V and 6 bases from J; junction bases left unmatched: 2. CDR1 is PRHDT, CDR2 FYEKMQ, per germline (reference sequence). CDR3 length: 14 residues. CDR3 region: CASSLGQGSQPQHF. CDR3 bases: TGTGCCAGCAGCTTAGGACAGGGGAGTCAGCCCCAGCATTTT.

The J gene is TRBJ2-5, the V gene TRBV30; 7 bases are a match to TRBD2. The germline gives CDR1 GTSNPN, CDR2 SVGIG (reference sequence). The V gene end was trimmed by 3 bases and the J gene end by 4 bases; junction bases not matched to a gene: 2. This CDR3 region has 12 residues. The CDR3 nucleotides read TGTGCCTGGAGCCCGGGGGGAGAGACCCAGTACTTC. Its translation: CAWSPGGETQYF.

This chain joins TRBV4-1 and TRBJ2-7, with 11 bases lining up with TRBD2. V trimming: 0 bases; J trimming: 0 bases; junction bases outside the gene matches: 10. The germline gives CDR1 MGHRA, CDR2 YSYEKL. The CDR3 has 19 residues. This chain's CDR3 is CASSQDHLAGGPISYEQYF. The DNA of the CDR3 is TGCGCCAGCAGCCAAGATCACCTAGCGGGGGGACCCATCTCCTACGAGCAGTACTTC.

The V call is TRBV6-6, the J call TRBJ2-5, with D uncertain. Germline V gene sequence: CDR1 MNHNY, CDR2 SVGAGI (reference sequence). Trimming cost V 8 bases and J 2 bases, with 12 bases left between them. The CDR3 runs to 13 residues. The CDR3 loop is CASAITRQETQYF. The CDR3 DNA reads as TGTGCCAGCGCCATTACGCGACAAGAGACCCAGTACTTC.

This chain connects TRBV18 to TRBJ1-2; D is unclear. The CDR3 extends over 15 amino acids. With 2 bases removed from V and 3 bases from J, the gap between germline ends came to 13 bases. In germline, CDR1 is KGHSH, CDR2 LQKENI. The CDR3 spells CASSPVAGRDYGYTF. The CDR3 DNA follows: TGTGCCAGCTCACCAGTCGCGGGGAGGGACTATGGCTACACCTTC.